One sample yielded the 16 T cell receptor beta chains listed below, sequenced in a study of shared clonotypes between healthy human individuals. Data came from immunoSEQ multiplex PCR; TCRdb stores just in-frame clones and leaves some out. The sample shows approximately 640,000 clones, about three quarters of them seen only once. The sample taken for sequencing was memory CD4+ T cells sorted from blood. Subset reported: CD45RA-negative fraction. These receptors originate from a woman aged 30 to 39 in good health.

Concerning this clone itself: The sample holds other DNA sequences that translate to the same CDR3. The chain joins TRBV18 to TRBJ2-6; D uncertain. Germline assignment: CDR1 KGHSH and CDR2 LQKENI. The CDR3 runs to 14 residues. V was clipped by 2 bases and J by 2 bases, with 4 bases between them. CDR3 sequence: CASSPGAGANVLTF. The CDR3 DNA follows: TGTGCCAGCTCACCAGGGGCTGGGGCCAACGTCCTGACTTTC.

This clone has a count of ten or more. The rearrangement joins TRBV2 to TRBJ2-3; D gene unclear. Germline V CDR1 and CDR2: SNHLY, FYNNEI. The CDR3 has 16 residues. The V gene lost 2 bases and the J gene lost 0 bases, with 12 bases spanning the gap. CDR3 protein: CASSERNPRSTDTQYF. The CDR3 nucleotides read TGTGCCAGCAGTGAAAGGAATCCCCGCAGCACAGATACGCAGTATTTT.

CDR3 bases: TGTGCCAGCAGTTACGACTACAAGGGACTAGCGGGAGTGGATGAGCAGTTCTTC. Encoded protein: CASSYDYKGLAGVDEQFF. The chain has TRBV28 and TRBJ2-1, with TRBD2 matching over 14 bases. The CDR3 totals 18 residues. Germline CDR1 is MDHEN and CDR2 is SYDVKM. Germline trimming cut 4 bases from V and 8 bases from J; bases unmatched to any gene: 13. Variable domain in full (rest from reference TRBV28 and TRBJ2-1): DVKVTQSSRYLVKRTGEKVFLECVQDMDHENMFWYRQDPGLGLRLIYFSYDVKMKEKGDIPEGYSVSREKKERFSLILESASTNQTSMYLCASSYDYKGLAGVDEQFFGPGTRLTVL.

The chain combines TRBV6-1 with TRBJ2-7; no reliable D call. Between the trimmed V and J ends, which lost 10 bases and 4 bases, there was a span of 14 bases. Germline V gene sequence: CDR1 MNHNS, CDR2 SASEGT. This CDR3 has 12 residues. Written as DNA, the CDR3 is TGTGCCATCGGGCAAGCCGAGTACGAGCAGTACTTC. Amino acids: CAIGQAEYEQYF.

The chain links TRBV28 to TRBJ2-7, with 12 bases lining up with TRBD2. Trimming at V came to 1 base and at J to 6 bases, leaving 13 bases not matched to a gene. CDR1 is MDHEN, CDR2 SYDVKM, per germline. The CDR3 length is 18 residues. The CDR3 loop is CASSLSASGRAARGEQYF. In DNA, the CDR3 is TGTGCCAGCAGTTTATCGGCTAGCGGGAGGGCCGCAAGGGGCGAGCAGTACTTC.

For the CDR3, the DNA is TGTGCCAGCAGTGCAGGGTGGAACACTGAAGCTTTCTTT. It codes for CASSAGWNTEAFF. The chain recombines TRBV6-4 with TRBJ1-1, with a weak D call TRBD1 (5 bases). The germline gives CDR1 MRHNA, CDR2 SNTAGT. Trimming pared 4 bases from V and 1 base from J, leaving 7 bases between. This CDR3 is built from 13 residues.

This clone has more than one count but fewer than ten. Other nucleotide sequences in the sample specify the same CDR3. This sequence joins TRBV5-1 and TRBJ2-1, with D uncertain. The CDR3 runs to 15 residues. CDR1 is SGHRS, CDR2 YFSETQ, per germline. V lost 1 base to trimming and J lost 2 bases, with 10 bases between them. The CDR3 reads CASSLSSGAYNEQFF. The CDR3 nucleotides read TGCGCCAGCAGCTTGTCGAGTGGGGCCTACAATGAGCAGTTCTTC.

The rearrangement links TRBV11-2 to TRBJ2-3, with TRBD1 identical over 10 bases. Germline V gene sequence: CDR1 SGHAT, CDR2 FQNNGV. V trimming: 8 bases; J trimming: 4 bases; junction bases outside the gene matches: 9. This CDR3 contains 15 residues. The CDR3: CASRKWGTGADTQYF. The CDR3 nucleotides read TGTGCCAGCCGGAAGTGGGGGACAGGGGCAGATACGCAGTATTTT.

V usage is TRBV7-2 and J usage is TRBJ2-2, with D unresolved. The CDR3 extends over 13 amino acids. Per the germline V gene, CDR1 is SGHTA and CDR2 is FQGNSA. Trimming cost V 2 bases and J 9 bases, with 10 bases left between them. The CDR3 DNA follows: TGTGCCAGCAGCTTACCGGCCCTTAGGGAGCTGTTTTTT. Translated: CASSLPALRELFF.

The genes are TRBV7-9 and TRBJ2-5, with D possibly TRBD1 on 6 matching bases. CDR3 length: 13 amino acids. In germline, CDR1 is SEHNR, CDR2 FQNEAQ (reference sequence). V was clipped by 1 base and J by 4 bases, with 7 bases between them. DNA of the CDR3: TGTGCCAGCAGCTTAGGCAGGGGAGAGACCCAGTACTTC. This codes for CASSLGRGETQYF.

The DNA for the CDR3 is TGCGCCAGCAGCCAATTCCTGACAGGGGGCCACGAGCAGTACTTC. It specifies CASSQFLTGGHEQYF. This chain links TRBV4-1 with TRBJ2-7, with 10 bases matching TRBD1. The CDR3 spans 15 residues. Per germline, CDR1 MGHRA and CDR2 YSYEKL. The junction had 6 bases not matched to a gene; V was cut back by 2 bases and J by 5 bases.

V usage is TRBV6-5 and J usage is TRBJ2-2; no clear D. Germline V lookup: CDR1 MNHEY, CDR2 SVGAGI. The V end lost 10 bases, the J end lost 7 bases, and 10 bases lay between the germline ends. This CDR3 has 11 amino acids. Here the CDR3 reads CATQRGGELFF. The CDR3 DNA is TGTGCCACCCAACGCGGCGGGGAGCTGTTTTTT.

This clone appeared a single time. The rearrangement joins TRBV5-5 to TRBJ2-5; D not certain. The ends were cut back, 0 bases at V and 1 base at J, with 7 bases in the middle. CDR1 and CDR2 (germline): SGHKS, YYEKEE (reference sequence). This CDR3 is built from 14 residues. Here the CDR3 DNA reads TGTGCCAGCAGCTTGGGACAAGCCCAAGAGACCCAGTACTTC. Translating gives CASSLGQAQETQYF.

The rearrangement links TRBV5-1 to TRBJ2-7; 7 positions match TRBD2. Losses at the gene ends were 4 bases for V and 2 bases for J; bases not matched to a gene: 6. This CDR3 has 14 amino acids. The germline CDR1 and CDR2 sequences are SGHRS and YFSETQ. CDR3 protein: CASSVDTSAYEQYF. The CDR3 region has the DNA TGCGCCAGCAGCGTCGACACTAGCGCCTACGAGCAGTACTTC. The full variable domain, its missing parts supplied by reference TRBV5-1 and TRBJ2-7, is KAGVTQTPRYLIKTRGQQVTLSCSPISGHRSVSWYQQTPGQGLQFLFEYFSETQRNKGNFPGRFSGRQFSNSRSEMNVSTLELGDSALYLCASSVDTSAYEQYFGPGTRLTVT.

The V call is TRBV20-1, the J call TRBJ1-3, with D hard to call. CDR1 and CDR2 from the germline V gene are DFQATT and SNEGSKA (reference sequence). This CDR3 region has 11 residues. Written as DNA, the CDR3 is TGCAGGGGCCGTTCTGGAAACACCATATATTTT. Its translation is CRGRSGNTIYF.

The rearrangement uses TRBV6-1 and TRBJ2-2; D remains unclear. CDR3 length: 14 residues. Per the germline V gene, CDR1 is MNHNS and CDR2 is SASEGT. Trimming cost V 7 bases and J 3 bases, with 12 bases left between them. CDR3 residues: CASMISHYTGELFF. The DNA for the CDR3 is TGTGCCAGCATGATTTCACACTACACCGGGGAGCTGTTTTTT.